A single sample is the source of the 25 T cell receptor beta chains below, sequenced in a study of identical twins. TCRdb recomputed calls from the 5' RACE reads with MiXCR, one row per CDR3 protein. The table includes around 960,000 distinct CDR3 sequences, 10% to 15% detected once. The same data also contributed to another study, on yellow fever vaccine responses in identical twins.

The sample was PBMCs. Receptors were obtained from a woman under 30 in good health.

This clonotype has only a few counts. The chain couples TRBV10-3 to TRBJ2-7; D is possibly TRBD1 or TRBD2 (5 bases each). CDR1 is ENHRY, CDR2 SYGVKD, per germline. The length of the CDR3 is 12 residues. V was clipped by 5 bases and J by 9 bases, with 14 bases between them. As DNA, the CDR3 is TGTGCCATCAGTCGGGACGGCGCGGGGCAGTACTTC. Its translation is CAISRDGAGQYF.

This clonotype was recorded many times. The V call is TRBV10-3, the J call TRBJ2-2; D gene uncertain. CDR1 and CDR2 (germline): ENHRY, SYGVKD. This CDR3 comprises 14 residues. With 7 bases removed from V and 3 bases from J, the gap between germline ends came to 12 bases. The CDR3 DNA follows: TGTGCCATCAAACGGGTTAAAGACACCGGGGAGCTGTTTTTT. This encodes CAIKRVKDTGELFF.

This sequence joins TRBV6-5 and TRBJ2-5, with TRBD2 identical over 9 bases. Germline values: CDR1 MNHEY, CDR2 SVGAGI. With 3 bases clipped from V and 2 bases from J, the junction kept 13 bases outside the gene matches. CDR3 length: 18 residues. The CDR3: CASSYSALLAGKQETQYF. DNA for the CDR3: TGTGCCAGCAGTTATTCGGCCCTCCTAGCGGGGAAGCAAGAGACCCAGTACTTC.

V usage is TRBV6-1 and J usage is TRBJ1-1; the D is unclear. The CDR3 is 14 amino acids. V was clipped by 6 bases and J by 5 bases, with 16 bases between them. Germline CDR1 and CDR2: MNHNS and SASEGT. CDR3 in amino acids: CASSSKAAGTEAFF. CDR3 DNA sequence: TGTGCCAGCAGCTCCAAGGCGGCGGGGACTGAAGCTTTCTTT.

This clonotype appeared a few times. The chain has TRBV7-6 and TRBJ2-1; 14 positions match TRBD2. Germline lookup yields CDR1 SGHVS and CDR2 FNYEAQ. The CDR3 loop spans 18 amino acids. V lost 3 bases, J lost 4 bases, and 8 bases stayed unmatched. The CDR3 nucleotides read TGTGCCAGCAGCTTGACTAGCGGGGGGGCCGGGATATACAATGAGCAGTTCTTC. Encoded protein: CASSLTSGGAGIYNEQFF.

This clonotype occurred a few times. CDR3 sequence reads: CSASSLAGVTYEQYF. The DNA for the CDR3 is TGCAGTGCTAGTTCACTAGCGGGAGTAACCTACGAGCAGTACTTC. The rearrangement uses TRBV20-1 and TRBJ2-7, with 11 positions matching TRBD2. The CDR3 length is 15 residues. CDR1 and CDR2 from the germline V gene are DFQATT and SNEGSKA (reference sequence). Trimming removed 3 bases from V and 2 bases from J; junction bases left unmatched: 6.

J is TRBJ2-1 and V is TRBV10-3; D perhaps matches TRBD2 (5 bases). The V gene lost 5 bases and the J gene lost 0 bases, with 20 bases spanning the gap. Germline assignment: CDR1 ENHRY and CDR2 SYGVKD. This CDR3 contains 18 residues. The CDR3 region has the DNA TGTGCCATCAGTCCAAGCGAAGGGAGTGCAAGCTCCTACAATGAGCAGTTCTTC. This encodes CAISPSEGSASSYNEQFF.

This clonotype has a handful of counts. The V and J genes are TRBV20-1 and TRBJ2-1; D ambiguous. Trimming left V 6 bases short and J 8 bases short, with 11 bases between. The germline CDR1 and CDR2 sequences are DFQATT and SNEGSKA (reference sequence). The CDR3 sequence is 11 residues long. CDR3 in DNA: TGCAGTGCCGCCTTATTCGATGAGCAGTTCTTC. It encodes CSAALFDEQFF.

This clonotype was seen a few times. The chain links TRBV20-1 to TRBJ1-6; D unclear. The V end lost 5 bases, the J end lost 0 bases, and 8 bases lay between the germline ends. Germline V gives CDR1 DFQATT, CDR2 SNEGSKA (reference sequence). This CDR3 contains 14 residues. The CDR3 DNA follows: TGCAGTGCTGCCGTTAACTCCTATAATTCACCCCTCCACTTT. Translating gives CSAAVNSYNSPLHF.

This clonotype was seen ten or more times. The rearrangement joins TRBV12-3 or TRBV12-4 to TRBJ2-1; 10 positions agree with TRBD1. V was clipped by 2 bases and J by 14 bases; unmatched bases: 3. CDR3 length: 12 amino acids. CDR3 sequence: CASSLTGTGEFF. The CDR3 nucleotides are TGTGCCAGCAGTTTAACCGGGACAGGGGAGTTCTTC.

The chain couples TRBV5-6 to TRBJ1-1; 8 positions agree with TRBD1. Germline V gene data show CDR1 as SGHDT and CDR2 as YYEEEE. V lost 3 bases to trimming and J lost 3 bases; unmatched junction nucleotides: 7. The CDR3 length is 15 residues. CDR3 nucleotides: TGTGCCAGCAGCTCCGACAGGGGCGCGGACACTGAAGCTTTCTTT. Amino acids: CASSSDRGADTEAFF.

The chain is built from TRBV10-3 and TRBJ2-7, with D maybe TRBD2 (7 bases). Germline V gene sequence: CDR1 ENHRY, CDR2 SYGVKD. V lost 6 bases and J 0 bases, leaving 15 bases between the germline ends. CDR3 length: 15 residues. The CDR3 loop is CAISPTGRVSYEQYF. CDR3 in DNA: TGTGCCATCAGCCCTACAGGGAGGGTCTCCTACGAGCAGTACTTC.

A few counts support this clonotype. The J gene is TRBJ2-7, the V gene TRBV5-1, with a tentative D call TRBD1 (8 bases). This CDR3 has 16 amino acids. Germline CDR1 is SGHRS and CDR2 is YFSETQ. The V end was cut by 0 bases, the J end by 1 base, with 14 bases between. The CDR3 region is CASSLGSGTGSYEQYF. The CDR3 DNA reads as TGCGCCAGCAGCTTGGGAAGCGGGACAGGATCCTACGAGCAGTACTTC.

This clonotype was seen repeatedly, ten times or more. V is TRBV4-2 and J is TRBJ2-2, with TRBD2 matching 9 bases. The germline gives CDR1 LGHNA, CDR2 YNFKEQ. After removal of 1 base from V and 6 bases from J, the junction contained 12 bases not matched to a gene. The CDR3 runs 18 residues. CDR3 residues: CASSQVFRTGTSPGELFF. The CDR3 coding sequence is TGTGCCAGCAGCCAAGTGTTCCGGACCGGGACTAGCCCCGGGGAGCTGTTTTTT.

The rearrangement links TRBV27 to TRBJ1-2; D is possibly TRBD1 (5 bases). Germline-derived CDR1 and CDR2 are MNHEY and SMNVEV (reference sequence). The CDR3 has 14 residues. The V gene lost 3 bases and the J gene lost 2 bases, with 10 bases spanning the gap. CDR3 residues: CASSFLGVNYGYTF. CDR3 in DNA: TGTGCCAGCAGTTTTTTGGGGGTCAACTATGGCTACACCTTC.

This clonotype has just a few counts. This rearrangement joins TRBV2 to TRBJ1-5, with a weak D call TRBD1 (6 bases). Trimming cost V 6 bases and J 2 bases, with 14 bases left between them. Per germline, CDR1 SNHLY and CDR2 FYNNEI. This CDR3 spans 15 amino acids. Here the CDR3 reads CASRLEGGGNQPQHF. The CDR3 nucleotides are TGTGCCAGCAGACTCGAGGGGGGGGGCAATCAGCCCCAGCATTTT.

The sample holds a few counts of this clonotype. CDR3 coding DNA: TGTGCCAGCAGTCCCGGACAGGTAGGCGGTCAGCCCCAGCATTTT. It encodes CASSPGQVGGQPQHF. The chain employs TRBV6-2 or TRBV6-3 and TRBJ1-5; 7 nucleotides agree with TRBD1. The V and J ends lost 5 bases and 6 bases, in that order; junction bases with no gene match: 10. The CDR3 sequence is 15 residues long. CDR1 MNHEY and CDR2 SVGEGT come from the germline V gene.

The chain recombines TRBV15 with TRBJ1-2; no clear D gene. CDR3 length: 12 residues. Trimming cost V 0 bases and J 8 bases, with 7 bases left between them. CDR1 and CDR2 (germline): LNHNV, YYDKDF (reference sequence). CDR3 coding DNA: TGTGCCACCAGCAGAGAGGGTAGGGGCTACACCTTC. Translated, it gives CATSREGRGYTF.

This clonotype was counted between two and nine times. This chain joins TRBV4-2 and TRBJ2-4; 7 bases agree with TRBD1. The CDR3 covers 15 residues. V lost 1 base and J lost 6; bases outside the gene matches: 6. Looked up from germline, CDR1 is LGHNA and CDR2 is YNFKEQ. CDR3 in amino acids: CASSQAYRDRNIQYF. The CDR3 DNA reads TGTGCCAGCAGCCAAGCATACCGGGACAGAAACATTCAGTACTTC.

The chain recombines TRBV11-2 with TRBJ2-3; D might be TRBD1 or TRBD2, each matching 6 bases. The V and J ends lost 1 base and 6 bases respectively, with 11 bases between them. The germline V gene encodes CDR1 SGHAT and CDR2 FQNNGV. The CDR3 loop spans 14 amino acids. CDR3 coding DNA: TGTGCCAGCAGCTTAGTCGGGGGCTGGGATACGCAGTATTTT. Amino acids: CASSLVGGWDTQYF.

The genes are TRBV9 and TRBJ2-1; D might be TRBD1 or TRBD2, each matching 5 bases. The CDR3 has 15 amino acids. Germline V lookup: CDR1 SGDLS, CDR2 YYNGEE. V was cut by 1 base and J by 6 bases, with 14 bases left in between. CDR3 amino acids: CASSVTGTQRNEQFF. In nucleotides, the CDR3 is TGTGCCAGCAGCGTAACCGGGACCCAACGCAATGAGCAGTTCTTC.

The chain is built from TRBV6-4 and TRBJ2-1, with D possibly being TRBD2 (5 bases). V was clipped by 10 bases and J by 8 bases, with 21 bases between them. The CDR3 contains 14 residues. Germline assignment: CDR1 MRHNA and CDR2 SNTAGT. CDR3 sequence (DNA): TGTGCCACCCGAATGAGGGTTCATGGGGATGAGCAGTTCTTC. Translating gives CATRMRVHGDEQFF.

This clonotype was recorded at least ten times. The chain has TRBV29-1 and TRBJ2-1, with D perhaps matching TRBD1 (5 bases). Trimming stripped 6 bases from V and 4 bases from J, with 7 bases between. Per germline, CDR1 SQVTM and CDR2 ANQGSEA. The CDR3 is made up of 11 amino acids. The chain's CDR3 is CSVRDYNEQFF. Written as DNA, the CDR3 is TGCAGCGTCAGGGATTACAATGAGCAGTTCTTC.

This clonotype was observed many times. The chain carries TRBV5-1 and TRBJ2-1; tentatively, D is TRBD1 or TRBD2 (5 bases each). Trimming left V 0 bases short and J 6 bases short, with 13 bases between. Germline V gene lookup returns CDR1 SGHRS and CDR2 YFSETQ. The CDR3 spans 15 residues. The CDR3 protein is CASSLAGQTFNEQFF. In DNA form, the CDR3 reads TGCGCCAGCAGCTTGGCGGGGCAGACGTTCAATGAGCAGTTCTTC.

The table lists this clonotype with a count of one. This may stem from a read error, because a much larger clone lies one nucleotide away. The rearrangement joins TRBV20-1 to TRBJ1-5, with 7 bases lining up with TRBD1. Looked up from germline, CDR1 is DFQATT and CDR2 is SNEGSKA (reference sequence). The CDR3 sequence is 16 residues long. CDR3: CCARDDRVGLNQPQHF. In nucleotides, the CDR3 is TGCTGTGCTAGAGATGACAGGGTCGGCCTCAATCAGCCCCAGCATTTT.